The 8 T cell receptor beta chains in this list originate from one sample, sequenced in a study of blood T cell repertoires in COVID-19. Only in-frame clones appear in the TCRdb table, and some are missing; sequencing was by immunoSEQ multiplex PCR. The table records 190,000 or so clones, over 75% of them present only once. Sequencing was carried out using peripheral blood. Source of these receptors: a woman of 80 years or more with acute or convalescent COVID-19.

The chain carries TRBV12-3 or TRBV12-4 and TRBJ2-2; unclear D gene. The CDR3 totals 13 residues. Trimming stripped 2 bases from V and 7 bases from J, with 8 bases between. The chain's CDR3 is CASSLLGVGELFF. In nucleotides, the CDR3 is TGTGCCAGCAGTTTACTGGGCGTCGGGGAGCTGTTTTTT.

This rearrangement joins TRBV6-1 to TRBJ1-2; weak D call: TRBD1 (5 bases). The CDR3 has 15 amino acids. Germline V gene data show CDR1 as MNHNS and CDR2 as SASEGT. The ends were cut back, 1 base at V and 0 bases at J, with 9 bases in the middle. CDR3 sequence (DNA): TGTGCCAGCAGTGAAGGACAGCCTGCTAACTATGGCTACACCTTC. Encoded protein: CASSEGQPANYGYTF.

The chain links TRBV18 to TRBJ1-5, with a weak D call TRBD1 (5 bases). CDR1 is KGHSH and CDR2 is LQKENI in the germline V gene. V was clipped by 1 base and J by 2 bases, with 15 bases between them. CDR3 size: 17 residues. CDR3 bases: TGTGCCAGCTCACCACGGGGTACAGGTGGCGGCAATCAGCCCCAGCATTTT. Encoded protein: CASSPRGTGGGNQPQHF.

The sample holds one count of this clone. J is TRBJ2-3 and V is TRBV5-5; TRBD2 matches at 7 bases. The CDR3 runs 15 residues. The V and J ends lost 4 bases and 0 bases, in that order; junction bases with no gene match: 5. Per germline, CDR1 SGHKS and CDR2 YYEKEE (reference sequence). The CDR3 DNA follows: TGTGCCAGCAGCCGGGACTATTTTAGCACAGATACGCAGTATTTT. Encoded protein: CASSRDYFSTDTQYF.

J is TRBJ2-7 and V is TRBV24-1; 10 bases line up with TRBD1. The germline V gene has CDR1 KGHDR and CDR2 SFDVKD. The CDR3 has 16 residues. V lost 4 bases to trimming and J lost 2 bases; unmatched junction nucleotides: 7. Here the CDR3 DNA reads TGTGCCACCAGTGAGTCCGGGACAGGGGCCCCCTACGAGCAGTACTTC. Its translation is CATSESGTGAPYEQYF.

The chain links TRBV5-4 to TRBJ1-2; 9 nucleotides agree with TRBD1. The CDR3 totals 14 residues. Germline CDR1 and CDR2: SGHNT and YYREEE (reference sequence). The V segment lost 0 bases and the J segment 10 bases; nucleotides outside the gene matches: 7. In nucleotides, the CDR3 is TGTGCCAGCAGCTTGGCCAGGACAGGGGAGGACTACACCTTC. This encodes CASSLARTGEDYTF.

The gene calls are TRBV2 and TRBJ2-5; D might be TRBD2 (5 bases). Trimming removed 1 base from V and 4 bases from J, with 16 bases in between. The CDR3 is 16 residues long. The germline CDR1 and CDR2 sequences are SNHLY and FYNNEI. CDR3: CASSEGRRARGETQYF. The DNA for the CDR3 is TGTGCCAGCAGTGAAGGACGGCGGGCACGAGGAGAGACCCAGTACTTC.

In DNA form, the CDR3 reads TGTGCCTGGAGTAGCGGGAGTTTGTCAGATACGCAGTATTTT. The encoded protein is CAWSSGSLSDTQYF. The rearrangement uses TRBV30 and TRBJ2-3, with 8 bases that match TRBD2. Trimming took 2 bases from V and 4 from J; bases not matched to a gene: 5. This CDR3 has 14 amino acids. CDR1 and CDR2 from the germline V gene are GTSNPN and SVGIG (reference sequence).